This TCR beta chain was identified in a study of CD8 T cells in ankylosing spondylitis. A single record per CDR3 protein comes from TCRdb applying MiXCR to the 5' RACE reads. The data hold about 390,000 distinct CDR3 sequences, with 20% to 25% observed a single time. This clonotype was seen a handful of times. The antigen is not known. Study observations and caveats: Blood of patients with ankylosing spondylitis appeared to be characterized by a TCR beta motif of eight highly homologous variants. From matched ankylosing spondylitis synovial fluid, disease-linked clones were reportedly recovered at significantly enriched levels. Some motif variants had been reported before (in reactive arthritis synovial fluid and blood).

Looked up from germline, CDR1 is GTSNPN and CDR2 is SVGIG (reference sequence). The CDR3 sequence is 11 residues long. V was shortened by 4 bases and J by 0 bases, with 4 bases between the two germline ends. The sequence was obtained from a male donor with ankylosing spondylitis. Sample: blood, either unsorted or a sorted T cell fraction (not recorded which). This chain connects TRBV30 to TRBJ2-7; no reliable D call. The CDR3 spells CAWTVSYEQYF. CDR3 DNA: TGTGCCTGGACAGTCTCCTACGAGCAGTACTTC.